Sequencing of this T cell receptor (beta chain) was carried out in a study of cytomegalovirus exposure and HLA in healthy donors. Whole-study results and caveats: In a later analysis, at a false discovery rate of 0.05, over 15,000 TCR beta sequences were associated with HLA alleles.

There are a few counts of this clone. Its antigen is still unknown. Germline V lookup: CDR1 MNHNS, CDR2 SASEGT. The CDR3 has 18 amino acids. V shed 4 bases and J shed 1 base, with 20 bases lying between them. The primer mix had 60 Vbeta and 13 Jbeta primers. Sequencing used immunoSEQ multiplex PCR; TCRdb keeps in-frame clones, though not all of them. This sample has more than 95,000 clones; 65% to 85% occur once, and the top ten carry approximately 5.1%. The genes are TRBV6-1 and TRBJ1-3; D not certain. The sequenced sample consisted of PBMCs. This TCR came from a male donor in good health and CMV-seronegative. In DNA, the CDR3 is TGTGCCAGCAGTGTCCAGCCACCAGGCAGGAATTCTGGAAACACCATATATTTT. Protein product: CASSVQPPGRNSGNTIYF.